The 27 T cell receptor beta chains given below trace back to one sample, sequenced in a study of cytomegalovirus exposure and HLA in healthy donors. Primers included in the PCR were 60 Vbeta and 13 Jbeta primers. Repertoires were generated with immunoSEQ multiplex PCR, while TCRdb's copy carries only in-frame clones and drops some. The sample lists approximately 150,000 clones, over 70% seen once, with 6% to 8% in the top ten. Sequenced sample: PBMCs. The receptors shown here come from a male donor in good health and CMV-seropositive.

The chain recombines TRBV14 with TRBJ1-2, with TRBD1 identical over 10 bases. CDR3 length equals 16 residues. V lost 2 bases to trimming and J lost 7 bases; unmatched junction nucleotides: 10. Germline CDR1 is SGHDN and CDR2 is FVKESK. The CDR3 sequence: CASSQQTDRGILGYTF. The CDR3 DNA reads TGTGCCAGCAGCCAACAAACGGACAGGGGGATTCTTGGCTACACCTTC.

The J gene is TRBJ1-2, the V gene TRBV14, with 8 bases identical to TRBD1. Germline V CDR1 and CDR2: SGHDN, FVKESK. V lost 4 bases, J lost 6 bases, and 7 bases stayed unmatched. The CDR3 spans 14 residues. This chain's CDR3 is CASSRLDRDNGYTF. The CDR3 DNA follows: TGTGCCAGCAGCCGCCTGGACAGGGATAATGGCTACACCTTC.

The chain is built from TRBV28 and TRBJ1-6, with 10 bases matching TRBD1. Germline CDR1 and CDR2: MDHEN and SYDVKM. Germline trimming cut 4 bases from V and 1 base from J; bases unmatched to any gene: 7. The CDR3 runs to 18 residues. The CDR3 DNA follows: TGTGCCAGCAGTTCCCCGACAGGGGGCAATTCCTATAATTCACCCCTCCACTTT. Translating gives CASSSPTGGNSYNSPLHF.

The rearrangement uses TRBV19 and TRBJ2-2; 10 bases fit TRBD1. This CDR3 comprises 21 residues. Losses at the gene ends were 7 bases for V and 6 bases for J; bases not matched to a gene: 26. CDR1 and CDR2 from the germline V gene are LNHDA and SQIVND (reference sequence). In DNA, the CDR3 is TGTGCCAGTACCTTCCTGCTTGGGACAGGGGACAGGGAAAAGAAGTCCGGGGAGCTGTTTTTT. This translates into CASTFLLGTGDREKKSGELFF.

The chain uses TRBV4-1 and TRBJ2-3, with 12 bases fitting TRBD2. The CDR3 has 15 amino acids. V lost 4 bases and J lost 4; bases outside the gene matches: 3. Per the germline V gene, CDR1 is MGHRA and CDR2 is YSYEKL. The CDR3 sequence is CASSPSGGAPDTQYF. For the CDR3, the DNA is TGCGCCAGCAGCCCTAGCGGGGGGGCCCCAGATACGCAGTATTTT.

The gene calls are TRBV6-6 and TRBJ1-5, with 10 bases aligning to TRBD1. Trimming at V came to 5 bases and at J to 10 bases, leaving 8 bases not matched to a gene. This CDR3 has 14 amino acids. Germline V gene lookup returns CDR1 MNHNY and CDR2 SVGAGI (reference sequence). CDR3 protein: CASSPGQGSIPQHF. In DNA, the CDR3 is TGTGCCAGCAGTCCGGGACAGGGGTCGATACCCCAGCATTTT.

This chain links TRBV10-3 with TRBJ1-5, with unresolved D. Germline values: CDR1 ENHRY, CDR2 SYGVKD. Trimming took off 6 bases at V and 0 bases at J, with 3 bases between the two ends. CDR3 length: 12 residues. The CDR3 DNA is TGTGCCATCAGCAATAGCAATCAGCCCCAGCATTTT. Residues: CAISNSNQPQHF.

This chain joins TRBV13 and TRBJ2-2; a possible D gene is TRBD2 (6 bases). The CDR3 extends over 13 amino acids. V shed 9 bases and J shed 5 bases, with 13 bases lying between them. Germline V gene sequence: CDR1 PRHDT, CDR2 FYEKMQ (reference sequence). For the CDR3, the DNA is TGTGCCAGTAACCTAGCGTCGACCGGGGAGCTGTTTTTT. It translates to CASNLASTGELFF.

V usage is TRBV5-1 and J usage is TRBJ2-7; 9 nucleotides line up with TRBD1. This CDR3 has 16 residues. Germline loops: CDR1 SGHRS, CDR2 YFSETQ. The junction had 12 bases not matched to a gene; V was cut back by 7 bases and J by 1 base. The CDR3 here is CASSPPSGTGSYEQYF. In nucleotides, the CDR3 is TGCGCCAGCTCCCCCCCTTCCGGGACAGGGTCCTACGAGCAGTACTTC. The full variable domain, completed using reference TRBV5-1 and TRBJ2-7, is KAGVTQTPRYLIKTRGQQVTLSCSPISGHRSVSWYQQTPGQGLQFLFEYFSETQRNKGNFPGRFSGRQFSNSRSEMNVSTLELGDSALYLCASSPPSGTGSYEQYFGPGTRLTVT.

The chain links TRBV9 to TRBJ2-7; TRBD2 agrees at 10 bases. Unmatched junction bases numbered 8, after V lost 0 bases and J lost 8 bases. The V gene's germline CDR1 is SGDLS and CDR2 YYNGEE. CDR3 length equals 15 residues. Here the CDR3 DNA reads TGTGCCAGCAGCGTAGGCCCCCTAGCGGGGGACAAGCAGTACTTC. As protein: CASSVGPLAGDKQYF.

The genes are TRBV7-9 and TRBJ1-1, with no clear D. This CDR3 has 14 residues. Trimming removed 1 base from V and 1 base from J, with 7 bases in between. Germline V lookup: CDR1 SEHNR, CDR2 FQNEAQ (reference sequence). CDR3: CASSLELQNTEAFF. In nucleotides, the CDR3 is TGTGCCAGCAGCTTAGAACTACAGAACACTGAAGCTTTCTTT.

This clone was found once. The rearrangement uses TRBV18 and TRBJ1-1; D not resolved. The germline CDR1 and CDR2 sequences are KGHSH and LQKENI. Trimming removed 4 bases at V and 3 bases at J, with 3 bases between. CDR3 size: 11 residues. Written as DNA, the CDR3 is TGTGCCAGCTCACTCTACACTGAAGCTTTCTTT. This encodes CASSLYTEAFF. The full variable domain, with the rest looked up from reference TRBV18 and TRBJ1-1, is NAGVMQNPRHLVRRRGQEARLRCSPMKGHSHVYWYRQLPEEGLKFMVYLQKENIIDESGMPKERFSAEFPKEGPSILRIQQVVRGDSAAYFCASSLYTEAFFGQGTRLTVV.

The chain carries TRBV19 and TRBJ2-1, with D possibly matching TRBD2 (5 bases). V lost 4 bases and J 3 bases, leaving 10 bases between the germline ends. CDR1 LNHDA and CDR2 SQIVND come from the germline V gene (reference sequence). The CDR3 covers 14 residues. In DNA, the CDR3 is TGTGCCAGTAGTACCTTCGACTACTACAATGAGCAGTTCTTC. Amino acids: CASSTFDYYNEQFF.

CDR3 region: CASNKRGGHGEQFF. The CDR3, as DNA: TGTGCCAGCAATAAGCGGGGGGGGCACGGTGAGCAGTTCTTC. The V call is TRBV6-5, the J call TRBJ2-1; 10 nucleotides line up with TRBD2. The CDR3 spans 14 residues. Germline V CDR1 and CDR2: MNHEY, SVGAGI. The ends lost 7 bases at V and 9 bases at J; junction bases unmatched: 9.

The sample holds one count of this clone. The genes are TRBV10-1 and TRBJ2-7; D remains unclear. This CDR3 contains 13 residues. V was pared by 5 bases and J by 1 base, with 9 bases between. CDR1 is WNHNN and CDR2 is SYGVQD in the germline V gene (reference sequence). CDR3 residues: CASSSQRSYEQYF. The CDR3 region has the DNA TGCGCCAGCAGTAGCCAGAGGTCCTACGAGCAGTACTTC.

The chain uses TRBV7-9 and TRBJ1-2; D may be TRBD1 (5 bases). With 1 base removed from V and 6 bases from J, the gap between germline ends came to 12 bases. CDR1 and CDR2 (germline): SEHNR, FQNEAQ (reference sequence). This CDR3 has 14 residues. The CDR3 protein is CASSLEGFVDGYTF. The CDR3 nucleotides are TGTGCCAGCAGCTTAGAGGGGTTCGTTGATGGCTACACCTTC.

The CDR3 sequence is CASSFSGWTEAFF. The DNA of the CDR3 is TGCGCCAGCAGCTTCTCGGGGTGGACTGAAGCTTTCTTT. J is TRBJ1-1 and V is TRBV5-1; D call uncertain. This CDR3 spans 13 amino acids. V lost 2 bases, J lost 5 bases, and 10 bases lay in between. Germline V gene data show CDR1 as SGHRS and CDR2 as YFSETQ.

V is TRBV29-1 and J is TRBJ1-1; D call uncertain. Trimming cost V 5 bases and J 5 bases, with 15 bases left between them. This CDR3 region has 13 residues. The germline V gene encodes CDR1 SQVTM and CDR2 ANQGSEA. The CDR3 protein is CSVSTGKGTEAFF. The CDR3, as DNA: TGCAGCGTTTCCACGGGGAAAGGGACTGAAGCTTTCTTT.

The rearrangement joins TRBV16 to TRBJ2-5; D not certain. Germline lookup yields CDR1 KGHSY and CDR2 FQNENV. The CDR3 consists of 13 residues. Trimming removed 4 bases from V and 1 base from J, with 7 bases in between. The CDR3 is CASSPTPQETQYF. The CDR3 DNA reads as TGTGCCAGCAGCCCCACTCCCCAAGAGACCCAGTACTTC.

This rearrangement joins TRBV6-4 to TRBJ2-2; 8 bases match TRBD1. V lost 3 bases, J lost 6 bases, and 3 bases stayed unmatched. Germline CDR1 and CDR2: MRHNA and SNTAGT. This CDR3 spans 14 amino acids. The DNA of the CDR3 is TGTGCCAGCAGTGATGGGACAGGCCCCGGGGAGCTGTTTTTT. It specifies CASSDGTGPGELFF.

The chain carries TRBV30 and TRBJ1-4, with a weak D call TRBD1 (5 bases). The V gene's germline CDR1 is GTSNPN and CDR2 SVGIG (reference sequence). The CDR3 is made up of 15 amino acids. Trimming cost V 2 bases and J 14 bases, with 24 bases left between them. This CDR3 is CAWSPTGAGSESLFF. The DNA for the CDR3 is TGTGCCTGGAGTCCAACAGGAGCTGGGTCGGAAAGTCTGTTTTTT.

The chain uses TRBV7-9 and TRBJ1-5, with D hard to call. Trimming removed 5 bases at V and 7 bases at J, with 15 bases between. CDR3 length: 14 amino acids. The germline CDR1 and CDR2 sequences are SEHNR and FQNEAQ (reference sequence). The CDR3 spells CASSPPGESQPQHF. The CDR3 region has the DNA TGTGCCAGCAGCCCACCCGGGGAGTCCCAGCCCCAGCATTTT.

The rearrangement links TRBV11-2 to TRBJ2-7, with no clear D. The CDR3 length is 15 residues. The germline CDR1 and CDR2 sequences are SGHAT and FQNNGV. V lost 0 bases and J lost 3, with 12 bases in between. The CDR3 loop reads CASSLDLGSNYEQYF. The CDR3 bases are TGTGCCAGCAGCTTAGATCTAGGCAGTAACTACGAGCAGTACTTC. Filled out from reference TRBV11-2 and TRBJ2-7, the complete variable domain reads EAGVAQSPRYKIIEKRQSVAFWCNPISGHATLYWYQQILGQGPKLLIQFQNNGVVDDSQLPKDRFSAERLKGVDSTLKIQPAKLEDSAVYLCASSLDLGSNYEQYFGPGTRLTVT.

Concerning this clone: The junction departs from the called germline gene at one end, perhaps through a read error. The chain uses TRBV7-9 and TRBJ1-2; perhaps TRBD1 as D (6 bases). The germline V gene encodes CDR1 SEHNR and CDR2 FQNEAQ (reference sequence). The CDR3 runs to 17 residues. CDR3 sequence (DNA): TGTTCCAGCAGCTTAGATGCCCGGCCGGGGAGGGGGTATGGCTACACCTTC. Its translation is CSSSLDARPGRGYGYTF.

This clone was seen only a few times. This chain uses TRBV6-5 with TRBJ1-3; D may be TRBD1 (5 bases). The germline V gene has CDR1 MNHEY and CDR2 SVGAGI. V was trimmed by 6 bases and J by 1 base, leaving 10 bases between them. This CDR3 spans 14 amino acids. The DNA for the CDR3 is TGTGCCAGCAGCCGACAGTCTTCTGGAAACACCATATATTTT. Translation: CASSRQSSGNTIYF.

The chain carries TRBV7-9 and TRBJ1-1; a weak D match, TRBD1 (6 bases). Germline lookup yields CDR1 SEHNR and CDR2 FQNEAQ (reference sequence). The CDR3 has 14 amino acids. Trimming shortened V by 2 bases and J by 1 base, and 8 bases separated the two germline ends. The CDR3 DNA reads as TGTGCCAGCAGCTTACAACAGGGGAACACTGAAGCTTTCTTT. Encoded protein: CASSLQQGNTEAFF.

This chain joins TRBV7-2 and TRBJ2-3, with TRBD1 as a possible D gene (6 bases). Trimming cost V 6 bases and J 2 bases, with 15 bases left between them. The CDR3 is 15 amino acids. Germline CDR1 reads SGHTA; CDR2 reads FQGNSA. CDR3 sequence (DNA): TGTGCCAGCAGATTGACAGGCGGGTACACAGATACGCAGTATTTT. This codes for CASRLTGGYTDTQYF. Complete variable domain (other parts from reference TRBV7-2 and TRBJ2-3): GAGVSQSPSNKVTEKGKDVELRCDPISGHTALYWYRQSLGQGLEFLIYFQGNSAPDKSGLPSDRFSAERTGGSVSTLTIQRTQQEDSAVYLCASRLTGGYTDTQYFGPGTRLTVL.